The 28 T cell receptor beta chains in this list originate from one sample, sequenced in a study of radiotherapy plus CTLA-4 blockade in lung cancer listed by TCRdb under 2018. The library was built by means of the immunoSEQ multiplex PCR assay. Entries here come from immuneACCESS through TCRdb and include only in-frame sequences with V and J called. Some clones fail to appear in such tables; in the studies checked, an unresolved V gene covers under half of the shortfall, and the cause of the remainder is unknown. Counted in this sample were roughly 93,000 clones; 82% of them appeared once. The ten top clones hold around 3.7% of the sample. The material was peripheral blood, obtained from a patient treated with radiotherapy plus ipilimumab. These TCRs come from a human donor with non-small cell lung cancer who had a partial response to radiotherapy plus ipilimumab.

The chain is built from TRBV28 and TRBJ2-3; maybe TRBD2 (5 bases). Germline V gene sequence: CDR1 MDHEN, CDR2 SYDVKM. The ends were cut back, 3 bases at V and 0 bases at J, with 10 bases in the middle. This CDR3 is 15 amino acids long. The CDR3 region is CASSFERPSTDTQYF. The CDR3 DNA is TGTGCCAGCAGTTTCGAGCGGCCTAGCACAGATACGCAGTATTTT.

The J gene is TRBJ1-4, the V gene TRBV5-4, with D tentatively TRBD1 (5 bases). The CDR3 has 16 amino acids. Germline V lookup: CDR1 SGHNT, CDR2 YYREEE (reference sequence). Trimming took off 4 bases at V and 3 bases at J, with 16 bases between the two ends. DNA of the CDR3: TGTGCCAGCAGCCCCTCAAGGGGTTTGTCTAATGAAAAACTGTTTTTT. Translated: CASSPSRGLSNEKLFF.

The V call is TRBV2, the J call TRBJ2-1, with TRBD2 matching over 11 bases. The germline V gene encodes CDR1 SNHLY and CDR2 FYNNEI. The CDR3 extends over 15 amino acids. After removal of 3 bases from V and 8 bases from J, the junction contained 6 bases not matched to a gene. The CDR3 spells CASSDSGRASDEQFF. The CDR3 bases are TGTGCCAGCAGTGATAGCGGGAGGGCCTCCGATGAGCAGTTCTTC.

In this sample, this clone turned up a few times. The V gene is TRBV6-1, the J gene TRBJ2-3; weak D call: TRBD1 (5 bases). Per germline, CDR1 MNHNS and CDR2 SASEGT. The CDR3 is 12 residues long. V lost 11 bases to trimming and J lost 1 base, with 10 bases between them. The chain's CDR3 is CACLGGTDTQYF. In nucleotides, the CDR3 is TGTGCCTGCCTAGGGGGCACAGATACGCAGTATTTT.

V is TRBV2 and J is TRBJ1-5, with D possibly TRBD1 on 6 matching bases. The V and J ends lost 4 bases and 5 bases respectively, with 15 bases between them. The CDR3 runs 15 residues. Germline CDR1 is SNHLY and CDR2 is FYNNEI. The CDR3 loop is CASSATRDIYQPQHF. The CDR3 DNA reads as TGTGCCAGCAGTGCTACCCGGGACATTTATCAGCCCCAGCATTTT.

This chain links TRBV27 with TRBJ2-1; D is undetermined. CDR1 MNHEY and CDR2 SMNVEV come from the germline V gene (reference sequence). This CDR3 has 18 amino acids. The V and J ends lost 2 bases and 6 bases respectively, with 23 bases between them. CDR3 in amino acids: CASSLKGSAEVVLNEQFF. CDR3 nucleotides: TGTGCCAGCAGTTTAAAAGGATCGGCAGAGGTGGTCCTCAATGAGCAGTTCTTC.

The genes are TRBV6-1 and TRBJ2-2, with TRBD2 matching over 13 bases. Germline values: CDR1 MNHNS, CDR2 SASEGT. The trim removed 4 bases at V and 6 bases at J, leaving 8 bases unmatched. The CDR3 loop spans 17 amino acids. CDR3 nucleotide sequence: TGTGCCAGCAGTGCTCGGACTAGCGGGAGTAACGCCGGGGAGCTGTTTTTT. It yields the protein CASSARTSGSNAGELFF.

The CDR3 is CASSPRRRTSGQETQYF. CDR3 coding DNA: TGTGCCAGCAGCCCCCGACGGAGGACTAGCGGCCAAGAGACCCAGTACTTC. This chain connects TRBV28 to TRBJ2-5; 10 nucleotides match TRBD2. The CDR3 runs 17 residues. Trimming removed 6 bases from V and 1 base from J; junction bases left unmatched: 11. Germline V gene data show CDR1 as MDHEN and CDR2 as SYDVKM.

The chain employs TRBV19 and TRBJ2-6; weak D call: TRBD2 (6 bases). Germline V lookup: CDR1 LNHDA, CDR2 SQIVND (reference sequence). The V end was cut by 5 bases, the J end by 2 bases, with 19 bases between. The CDR3 totals 18 residues. The DNA of the CDR3 is TGTGCCAGTAGTCAATCCCGCCCGGGGGTAGCTGGGGCCAACGTCCTGACTTTC. Residues: CASSQSRPGVAGANVLTF.

The V gene is TRBV6-1, the J gene TRBJ2-3; 12 bases line up with TRBD2. There are 14 residues in the CDR3. In germline, CDR1 is MNHNS, CDR2 SASEGT. Unmatched junction bases numbered 2, after V lost 7 bases and J lost 3 bases. CDR3 sequence: CASTGTSGTDTQYF. CDR3 nucleotides: TGTGCCAGCACGGGGACTAGCGGGACAGATACGCAGTATTTT.

The chain uses TRBV28 and TRBJ2-7; 12 bases agree with TRBD1. With 6 bases clipped from V and 5 bases from J, the junction kept 8 bases outside the gene matches. The germline gives CDR1 MDHEN, CDR2 SYDVKM. There are 15 residues in the CDR3. The CDR3 sequence is CASRSSGQGANEQYF. The CDR3 bases are TGTGCCAGCAGATCCTCGGGACAGGGGGCGAACGAGCAGTACTTC. The variable domain in full, completed from reference TRBV28 and TRBJ2-7, reads DVKVTQSSRYLVKRTGEKVFLECVQDMDHENMFWYRQDPGLGLRLIYFSYDVKMKEKGDIPEGYSVSREKKERFSLILESASTNQTSMYLCASRSSGQGANEQYFGPGTRLTVT.

J is TRBJ1-6 and V is TRBV6-6, with 10 bases aligning to TRBD1. CDR3 length equals 16 residues. Germline loops: CDR1 MNHNY, CDR2 SVGAGI (reference sequence). After removal of 6 bases from V and 9 bases from J, the junction contained 11 bases not matched to a gene. The CDR3 sequence: CASSPRDRGAGSPLHF. CDR3 in DNA: TGTGCCAGCAGCCCTCGGGACAGGGGAGCAGGTTCACCCCTCCACTTT.

This clone came up once. The chain uses TRBV11-2 and TRBJ2-7, with a weak D call TRBD2 (6 bases). CDR1 and CDR2 from the germline V gene are SGHAT and FQNNGV. The CDR3 contains 14 residues. Trimming stripped 6 bases from V and 4 bases from J, with 16 bases between. CDR3 DNA sequence: TGTGCCAGCAGTCGATTCGGGACTGAATACGAGCAGTACTTC. This sequence encodes CASSRFGTEYEQYF.

In this sample, this clone turned up a few times. The chain carries TRBV2 and TRBJ1-3, with 7 bases lining up with TRBD1. The CDR3 is 15 residues long. V shed 7 bases, J shed 0 bases, and the junction held 6 bases outside the gene matches. CDR1 is SNHLY, CDR2 FYNNEI, per germline. The CDR3 nucleotides are TGTGCCAGCAAGAGGGACAGCAACTCTGGAAACACCATATATTTT. Protein product: CASKRDSNSGNTIYF.

The DNA of the CDR3 is TGTGCCAGCAGCCTCCGGGACAGAGGCTACGAGCAGTACTTC. Its translation is CASSLRDRGYEQYF. The chain joins TRBV6-5 to TRBJ2-7; the match to TRBD1 covers 7 bases. V shed 6 bases and J 3 bases; nucleotides not matched to a gene: 8. Germline V gene sequence: CDR1 MNHEY, CDR2 SVGAGI. This CDR3 comprises 14 residues.

The chain carries TRBV29-1 and TRBJ1-4, with 7 bases that match TRBD1. Germline-derived CDR1 and CDR2 are SQVTM and ANQGSEA. CDR3 size: 14 residues. After removal of 6 bases from V and 5 bases from J, the junction contained 9 bases not matched to a gene. The CDR3 DNA is TGCAGCGTCGGTACGACAGGGATAAATGAAAAACTGTTTTTT. This codes for CSVGTTGINEKLFF. Combining the CDR3 with reference TRBV29-1 and TRBJ1-4 gives the whole variable domain SAVISQKPSRDICQRGTSLTIQCQVDSQVTMMFWYRQQPGQSLTLIATANQGSEATYESGFVIDKFPISRPNLTFSTLTVSNMSPEDSSIYLCSVGTTGINEKLFFGSGTQLSVL.

The chain carries TRBV10-3 and TRBJ1-2, with 9 bases identical to TRBD1. The CDR3 runs to 14 residues. Germline values: CDR1 ENHRY, CDR2 SYGVKD. V shed 8 bases, J shed 2 bases, and the junction held 6 bases outside the gene matches. CDR3 protein: CAIARDRVNYGYTF. As DNA, the CDR3 is TGTGCCATCGCCCGGGACAGGGTAAACTATGGCTACACCTTC.

The CDR3 is CASSLGVSGGSSYEQYF. CDR3 bases: TGTGCCAGCAGCTTAGGGGTCTCCGGCGGGAGCTCCTACGAGCAGTACTTC. The rearrangement uses TRBV7-9 and TRBJ2-7, with 7 positions matching TRBD2. Trimming removed 1 base from V and 0 bases from J; junction bases left unmatched: 9. Germline CDR1 and CDR2: SEHNR and FQNEAQ (reference sequence). The CDR3 extends over 17 amino acids.

V usage is TRBV6-5 and J usage is TRBJ2-7, with D maybe TRBD1 (5 bases). The germline V gene has CDR1 MNHEY and CDR2 SVGAGI. V lost 5 bases and J 4 bases, leaving 9 bases between the germline ends. The CDR3 covers 12 residues. The CDR3: CASSGADYEQYF. In DNA, the CDR3 is TGTGCCAGCAGTGGGGCAGATTACGAGCAGTACTTC.

V usage is TRBV6-5 and J usage is TRBJ2-5; the D gene is possibly TRBD2 (5 bases). The CDR3 is made up of 14 amino acids. Germline CDR1 MNHEY, CDR2 SVGAGI. Trimming took off 6 bases at V and 0 bases at J, with 11 bases between the two ends. CDR3: CASRWTLYQETQYF. CDR3 DNA: TGTGCCAGCAGGTGGACTCTGTACCAAGAGACCCAGTACTTC.

The V call is TRBV28, the J call TRBJ2-3; TRBD1 matches at 7 bases. The V gene end was trimmed by 5 bases and the J gene end by 0 bases; junction bases not matched to a gene: 11. CDR1 and CDR2 from the germline V gene are MDHEN and SYDVKM. The CDR3 consists of 17 residues. Here the CDR3 DNA reads TGTGCCAGCAGTAAACCGAAGGGACAGACGAGCACAGATACGCAGTATTTT. It translates to CASSKPKGQTSTDTQYF.

This clone was recorded only once. This chain joins TRBV18 and TRBJ2-7; the match to TRBD2 covers 7 bases. V lost 6 bases to trimming and J lost 5 bases; unmatched junction nucleotides: 13. Germline CDR1 is KGHSH and CDR2 is LQKENI. The CDR3 covers 15 residues. CDR3 DNA: TGTGCCAGCTCCACGCGGGGGAATGGGGCGGACGAGCAGTACTTC. It is translated as CASSTRGNGADEQYF.

The chain recombines TRBV9 with TRBJ2-1; TRBD1 matches at 10 bases. With 7 bases clipped from V and 0 bases from J, the junction kept 7 bases outside the gene matches. This CDR3 region has 16 residues. Germline loops: CDR1 SGDLS, CDR2 YYNGEE. The CDR3 nucleotides are TGTGCCAGCGGACCTGGACAGGGGGTCTCCTACAATGAGCAGTTCTTC. Amino acids: CASGPGQGVSYNEQFF.

J is TRBJ1-2 and V is TRBV10-1; D possibly corresponds to TRBD1 (5 bases). This CDR3 is built from 12 residues. V was cut by 7 bases and J by 6 bases, with 12 bases left in between. Germline loops: CDR1 WNHNN, CDR2 SYGVQD (reference sequence). The CDR3 is CASTGRGDGYTF. CDR3 sequence (DNA): TGCGCCAGCACCGGTCGGGGGGATGGCTACACCTTC.

The rearrangement joins TRBV19 to TRBJ2-7; no reliable D call. The CDR3 consists of 15 residues. V was trimmed by 2 bases and J by 1 base, leaving 12 bases between them. Germline CDR1 is LNHDA and CDR2 is SQIVND (reference sequence). The CDR3 reads CASSITLKGSYEQYF. DNA for the CDR3: TGTGCCAGTAGTATAACACTAAAAGGATCCTACGAGCAGTACTTC. Full variable domain (outside the CDR3, taken from reference TRBV19 and TRBJ2-7): DGGITQSPKYLFRKEGQNVTLSCEQNLNHDAMYWYRQDPGQGLRLIYYSQIVNDFQKGDIAEGYSVSREKKESFPLTVTSAQKNPTAFYLCASSITLKGSYEQYFGPGTRLTVT.

This chain uses TRBV7-3 with TRBJ1-1; 7 bases match TRBD1. CDR3 length equals 14 residues. CDR1 is SGHTA, CDR2 FQGTGA, per germline. After removal of 3 bases from V and 5 bases from J, the junction contained 6 bases not matched to a gene. The CDR3 is CASSLTGTGTEAFF. The DNA of the CDR3 is TGTGCCAGCAGCTTGACAGGGACGGGTACTGAAGCTTTCTTT.

This sequence joins TRBV19 and TRBJ1-3, with D possibly being TRBD1 (5 bases). Trimming shortened V by 6 bases and J by 0 bases, and 12 bases separated the two germline ends. CDR3 length equals 15 residues. Germline V CDR1 and CDR2: LNHDA, SQIVND (reference sequence). The CDR3 here is CASSTGTYSGNTIYF. Written as DNA, the CDR3 is TGTGCCAGTAGCACCGGGACTTACTCTGGAAACACCATATATTTT.

This chain uses TRBV2 with TRBJ2-7; 7 nucleotides align to TRBD2. The ends lost 4 bases at V and 4 bases at J; junction bases unmatched: 4. The CDR3 runs to 13 residues. Germline assignment: CDR1 SNHLY and CDR2 FYNNEI. CDR3 region: CASSGSGGYEQYF. Here the CDR3 DNA reads TGTGCCAGCAGTGGGTCGGGAGGTTACGAGCAGTACTTC. The full variable domain, rest sourced from reference TRBV2 and TRBJ2-7, is EPEVTQTPSHQVTQMGQEVILRCVPISNHLYFYWYRQILGQKVEFLVSFYNNEISEKSEIFDDQFSVERPDGSNFTLKIRSTKLEDSAMYFCASSGSGGYEQYFGPGTRLTVT.